This passage covers 8 T cell receptor beta chains from one sample sequenced in a study of T cell responses to AZD1222 COVID-19 vaccine (dated by TCRdb to the early 2020s). The time point label on this specimen signifies: about 28 days (+/-7) after the second vaccine dose. Library preparation employed the immunoSEQ multiplex PCR assay. TCRdb took this table from immuneACCESS and kept in-frame rearrangements with V and J called. Such tables lack part of the clones; where checked against another copy, unresolved V genes explain under half of the gap, and the rest is unexplained. The sample records 150,000 to 200,000 clones, around 90% of which are singletons. Together, the top ten hold under 1.2% of the sample. The sequencing here drew on peripheral blood, taken 28 days after the second AZD1222 dose. The receptors derive from an adult who received the AZD1222 COVID-19 vaccine.

This clone was seen more than once but under ten times. V is TRBV9 and J is TRBJ1-1; 8 nucleotides agree with TRBD1. After removal of 2 bases from V and 0 bases from J, the junction contained 6 bases not matched to a gene. CDR1 and CDR2 from the germline V gene are SGDLS and YYNGEE. The CDR3 sequence is 16 residues long. In nucleotides, the CDR3 is TGTGCCAGCAGCGTCGGGACAGGAACCATGAACACTGAAGCTTTCTTT. Its protein product is CASSVGTGTMNTEAFF.

The chain couples TRBV3-1 (or the pseudogene TRBV3-2) to TRBJ1-2; tentatively, D is TRBD1 (5 bases). Germline V gene sequence: CDR1 LGHDT, CDR2 YNNKEL (reference sequence). The CDR3 sequence is 15 residues long. The V gene lost 0 bases and the J gene lost 3 bases, with 11 bases spanning the gap. The DNA for the CDR3 is TGTGCCAGCAGCCAAGAGGGTCCAGGGTACTATGGCTACACCTTC. Translated, it gives CASSQEGPGYYGYTF.

This clone was detected once. The rearrangement joins TRBV6-6 to TRBJ1-1; no clear D. Trimming pared 2 bases from V and 4 bases from J, leaving 11 bases between. This CDR3 spans 14 amino acids. The germline V gene encodes CDR1 MNHNY and CDR2 SVGAGI (reference sequence). CDR3 in DNA: TGTGCCAGCAGTTACCCAGGTGATTCCACTGAAGCTTTCTTT. Encoded protein: CASSYPGDSTEAFF.

This rearrangement joins TRBV2 to TRBJ1-5, with D hard to call. Germline V gene sequence: CDR1 SNHLY, CDR2 FYNNEI. Deletions cut 7 bases from V and 0 bases from J, with 13 bases between. The CDR3 has 15 amino acids. The CDR3 region is CASKFGIASNQPQHF. The CDR3 region has the DNA TGTGCCAGCAAATTTGGTATTGCTAGCAATCAGCCCCAGCATTTT.

About this clone itself: Other DNA sequences in this specimen translate into the identical CDR3. The chain combines TRBV12-3 or TRBV12-4 with TRBJ1-1; the match to TRBD1 covers 7 bases. The CDR3 covers 13 residues. V was clipped by 5 bases and J by 1 base; unmatched bases: 1. CDR3 sequence reads: CASSRTGNTEAFF. DNA of the CDR3: TGTGCCAGCAGTCGGACAGGGAACACTGAAGCTTTCTTT.

The chain uses TRBV5-1 and TRBJ1-2; no firm D call. This CDR3 spans 15 amino acids. The germline V gene encodes CDR1 SGHRS and CDR2 YFSETQ. Between the trimmed V and J ends, which lost 1 base and 0 bases, there was a span of 10 bases. The CDR3 nucleotides read TGCGCCAGCAGCTTGAGCTCAGGAGCTAACTATGGCTACACCTTC. Translated: CASSLSSGANYGYTF.

This rearrangement joins TRBV7-9 to TRBJ2-5, with D perhaps TRBD1 or TRBD2 (7 bases each). The germline CDR1 and CDR2 sequences are SEHNR and FQNEAQ (reference sequence). The CDR3 is 13 residues long. Trimming pared 11 bases from V and 9 bases from J, leaving 22 bases between. The CDR3 nucleotides are TGTGCCGGTCAGGGGGGGCCACATGGGCCCCAGTACTTC. Its protein product is CAGQGGPHGPQYF.

The chain carries TRBV6-5 and TRBJ2-6, with D hard to call. Per the germline V gene, CDR1 is MNHEY and CDR2 is SVGAGI. The CDR3 is made up of 15 amino acids. The ends were cut back, 6 bases at V and 0 bases at J, with 9 bases in the middle. The CDR3 DNA is TGTGCCAGCAGGGACGGAAGCTCTGGGGCCAACGTCCTGACTTTC. The encoded protein is CASRDGSSGANVLTF.